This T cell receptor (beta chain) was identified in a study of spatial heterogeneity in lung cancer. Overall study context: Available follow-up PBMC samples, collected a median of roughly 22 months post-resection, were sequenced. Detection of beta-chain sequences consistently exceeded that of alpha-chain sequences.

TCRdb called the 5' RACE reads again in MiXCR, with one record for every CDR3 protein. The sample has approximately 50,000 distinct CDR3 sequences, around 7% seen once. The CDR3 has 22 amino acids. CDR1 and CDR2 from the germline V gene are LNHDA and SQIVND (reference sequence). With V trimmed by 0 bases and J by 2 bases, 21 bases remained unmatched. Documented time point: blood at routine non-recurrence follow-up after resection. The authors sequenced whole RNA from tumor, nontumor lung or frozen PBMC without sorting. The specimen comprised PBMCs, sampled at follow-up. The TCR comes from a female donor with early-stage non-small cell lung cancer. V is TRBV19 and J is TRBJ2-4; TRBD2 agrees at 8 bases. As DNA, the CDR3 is TGTGCCAGTAGTATAGATCTGACTGGCACCGGGAGGGCGGGGGGTTCCAAAAACATTCAGTACTTC. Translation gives CASSIDLTGTGRAGGSKNIQYF.